The 30 T cell receptor beta chains in this list originate from one sample, sequenced in a study of low-dose radiotherapy and immunotherapy resistance in tumors. Primers targeting TRAV and TRBV primed first-strand cDNA, covering alpha and beta chains. It was with a constant-region primer and a V-primer adapter that TCRs were amplified over roughly 18 PCR cycles. One entry per CDR3 protein, called by TCRdb with MiXCR from the reads. The sample shows roughly 38,000 distinct CDR3 sequences, around 20% of them seen only once. Time point meaning: after trial treatment. Documented treatment: LDRT plus nivolumab, ipilimumab, low-dose cyclophosphamide and aspirin (RACIN trial). Sequenced here: PBMCs, sampled after low-dose radiotherapy plus immunotherapy. All receptors come from a female donor with ovarian cancer.

This clonotype showed up many times. A read error may account for a junction end that differs from germline. The rearrangement links TRBV5-1 to TRBJ2-7, with D possibly matching TRBD2 (6 bases). The CDR3 covers 13 residues. Per the germline V gene, CDR1 is SGHRS and CDR2 is YFSETQ. The CDR3 region is CASSQEGSYEQYF. The CDR3 DNA reads TGTGCCAGCAGCCAGGAGGGCTCCTACGAGCAGTACTTC.

This clonotype was recorded at least ten times. The V and J genes are TRBV28 and TRBJ1-1; perhaps TRBD1 as D (6 bases). V lost 3 bases to trimming and J lost 0 bases, with 17 bases between them. This CDR3 region has 17 residues. The V gene's germline CDR1 is MDHEN and CDR2 SYDVKM. In nucleotides, the CDR3 is TGTGCCAGCAGTTTTCCGGGCAGGGGCCGAATGAACACTGAAGCTTTCTTT. This sequence encodes CASSFPGRGRMNTEAFF.

In its sample, this clonotype was seen many times. The V and J genes are TRBV10-1 and TRBJ2-1; 15 nucleotides agree with TRBD2. This CDR3 comprises 17 residues. Germline lookup yields CDR1 WNHNN and CDR2 SYGVQD (reference sequence). Trimming took 3 bases from V and 11 from J; bases not matched to a gene: 11. CDR3 amino acids: CASSDPGLAGGSGKQFF. CDR3 DNA: TGCGCCAGCAGTGACCCCGGACTAGCGGGAGGGTCTGGGAAGCAGTTCTTC.

Regarding this clonotype: A much larger clone lies one base from this, so it may be a read error. V and J are TRBV10-1 and TRBJ2-2; TRBD2 might be the D (5 bases). Germline loops: CDR1 WNHNN, CDR2 SYGVQD (reference sequence). This CDR3 is 13 amino acids long. The CDR3 region is CASSDENTGVLFF. CDR3 in DNA: TGCGCCAGCAGTGATGAGAACACCGGGGTGCTGTTTTTT.

The sample holds many counts of this clonotype. The V and J genes are TRBV11-1 and TRBJ2-7; D is undetermined. The CDR3 is 13 residues long. Looked up from germline, CDR1 is SGHAT and CDR2 is FQDESV (reference sequence). The V end lost 4 bases, the J end lost 2 bases, and 9 bases lay between the germline ends. Written as DNA, the CDR3 is TGTGCCAGCAGCTATGGGATACCCTACGAGCAGTACTTC. Translation gives CASSYGIPYEQYF.

In its sample, this clonotype was seen many times. V usage is TRBV19 and J usage is TRBJ2-5, with 9 positions matching TRBD2. The germline V gene has CDR1 LNHDA and CDR2 SQIVND (reference sequence). V shed 8 bases and J 1 base; nucleotides not matched to a gene: 8. The CDR3 contains 15 residues. DNA of the CDR3: TGTGCCAGTCAACGATCGGGACTAGCCCAAGAGACCCAGTACTTC. Amino acid sequence: CASQRSGLAQETQYF.

As for this clonotype: This is likely an artifact of a read error, given a far larger clone one base away. The rearrangement joins TRBV7-8 to TRBJ2-7; 8 positions match TRBD1. With V trimmed by 0 bases and J by 7 bases, 2 bases remained unmatched. The CDR3 runs to 13 residues. Germline V gene data show CDR1 as SGHVS and CDR2 as FQNEAQ. The CDR3 reads CASSLARGHEQYF. DNA of the CDR3: TGTGCCAGCAGCTTAGCCAGGGGGCATGAGCAGTACTTC. Based on the CDR3 plus reference TRBV7-8 and TRBJ2-7, the full variable domain is GAGVSQSPRYKVAKRGQDVALRCDPISGHVSLFWYQQALGQGPEFLTYFQNEAQLDKSGLPSDRFFAERPEGSVSTLKIQRTQQEDSAVYLCASSLARGHEQYFGPGTRLTVT.

This clonotype was found many times. V usage is TRBV9 and J usage is TRBJ1-3; D is possibly TRBD1 (5 bases). Germline CDR1 and CDR2: SGDLS and YYNGEE. The CDR3 spans 16 residues. The V and J ends lost 4 bases and 4 bases respectively, with 18 bases between them. This CDR3 reads CASSPSLGPYGNTIYF. In DNA, the CDR3 is TGTGCCAGCAGCCCTTCCCTGGGGCCATACGGAAACACCATATATTTT.

This clonotype was seen at least ten times. The V and J genes are TRBV15 and TRBJ2-5; D not certain. Per the germline V gene, CDR1 is LNHNV and CDR2 is YYDKDF (reference sequence). The CDR3 totals 14 residues. Between the trimmed V and J ends, which lost 1 base and 5 bases, there was a span of 11 bases. CDR3: CATSRGLGLETQYF. The CDR3 region has the DNA TGTGCCACCAGCAGAGGTCTGGGTTTGGAGACCCAGTACTTC.

Ten or more counts support this clonotype. The V gene is TRBV30, the J gene TRBJ2-2; 8 bases map to TRBD2. After removal of 6 bases from V and 3 bases from J, the junction contained 12 bases not matched to a gene. In germline, CDR1 is GTSNPN, CDR2 SVGIG (reference sequence). The CDR3 is made up of 16 amino acids. CDR3 sequence reads: CACRGLAWADTGELFF. The CDR3 DNA follows: TGTGCCTGCCGCGGACTAGCCTGGGCGGACACCGGGGAGCTGTTTTTT.

This clonotype was seen only a few times. The V and J genes are TRBV29-1 and TRBJ2-1, with D perhaps TRBD1 (5 bases). The germline V gene encodes CDR1 SQVTM and CDR2 ANQGSEA. V lost 6 bases and J 5 bases, leaving 17 bases between the germline ends. This CDR3 contains 14 residues. The CDR3 spells CSVLQAVGDNEQFF. The DNA for the CDR3 is TGCAGCGTCCTACAGGCGGTTGGTGACAATGAGCAGTTCTTC.

This clonotype was seen at least ten times. The chain is built from TRBV27 and TRBJ2-1, with a tentative D call TRBD2 (6 bases). Germline values: CDR1 MNHEY, CDR2 SMNVEV (reference sequence). Trimming pared 5 bases from V and 9 bases from J, leaving 11 bases between. This CDR3 is built from 12 residues. Here the CDR3 reads CASSPSGVEQFF. For the CDR3, the DNA is TGTGCCAGCAGTCCGTCGGGGGTTGAGCAGTTCTTC.

Remarks on this clonotype: A read error is the likely source, as a far larger clone sits one nucleotide away. The rearrangement joins TRBV10-3 to TRBJ1-1, with D possibly TRBD1 on 5 matching bases. The CDR3 covers 15 residues. Germline CDR1 ENHRY, CDR2 SYGVKD. V lost 5 bases to trimming and J lost 5 bases, with 18 bases between them. CDR3: CAISLPEARGTEAFF. For the CDR3, the DNA is TGTGCCATCAGTTTACCCGAGGCCCGGGGGACTGAAGCTTTCTTT.

This clonotype was recorded at least ten times. CDR3 coding DNA: TGTGCCAGCAGCCAGGGGGGGTACGAGCAGTACTTC. Protein: CASSQGGYEQYF. V and J are TRBV2 and TRBJ2-7, with D perhaps assigned TRBD1 or TRBD2 (7 bases each). V shed 6 bases and J shed 4 bases, with 10 bases lying between them. CDR3 size: 12 residues. CDR1 and CDR2 from the germline V gene are SNHLY and FYNNEI.

Details on this clonotype: Only one base separates this from a far larger clonotype, so it likely reflects a read error. The chain combines TRBV2 with TRBJ2-1, with TRBD2 matching 9 bases. J was trimmed by 10 bases and V by 3 bases; bases with no gene match: 13. Germline V gene data show CDR1 as SNHLY and CDR2 as FYNNEI. CDR3 length: 16 residues. For the CDR3, the DNA is TGTGCCAGCAGTGACCCCGGAAAAGCGGGAGGCTACGAGCAGTTCTTC. It specifies CASSDPGKAGGYEQFF.

This clonotype was recorded at least ten times. The chain recombines TRBV10-3 with TRBJ2-7; D may correspond to TRBD1 or TRBD2 (6 bases each). The CDR3 runs 15 residues. V dropped 0 bases and J dropped 2 bases, with 11 bases sitting between them. Germline V gives CDR1 ENHRY, CDR2 SYGVKD. In nucleotides, the CDR3 is TGTGCCATCAGTGAGTCCGGGGGCCGGACCTACGAGCAGTACTTC. Amino acids: CAISESGGRTYEQYF.

The chain employs TRBV11-1 and TRBJ2-7; D is uncertain. The CDR3 contains 11 residues. Trimming stripped 5 bases from V and 1 base from J, with 3 bases between. Germline V gene lookup returns CDR1 SGHAT and CDR2 FQDESV (reference sequence). The CDR3 loop reads CASSRSYEQYF. The CDR3 DNA reads as TGTGCCAGCAGCCGATCCTACGAGCAGTACTTC.

At least ten counts were recorded for this clonotype. The V gene is TRBV4-2, the J gene TRBJ2-7, with 12 bases lining up with TRBD2. The germline V gene encodes CDR1 LGHNA and CDR2 YNFKEQ. V was pared by 3 bases and J by 4 bases, with 4 bases of the junction left unmatched. CDR3 length: 15 amino acids. The CDR3 DNA is TGTGCCAGCAGCCACCGACTAGCGGGGGAGTACGAGCAGTACTTC. Encoded protein: CASSHRLAGEYEQYF.

The V gene is TRBV12-3 or TRBV12-4, the J gene TRBJ1-3; possible D gene TRBD1, 5 bases. The length of the CDR3 is 14 residues. With 5 bases removed from V and 0 bases from J, the gap between germline ends came to 8 bases. The CDR3 spells CASSGTSSGNTIYF. The DNA for the CDR3 is TGTGCCAGCAGTGGGACGAGCTCTGGAAACACCATATATTTT.

V usage is TRBV10-3 and J usage is TRBJ2-7, with a weak D call TRBD2 (6 bases). The CDR3 is 14 amino acids. Deletions cut 11 bases from V and 5 bases from J, with 22 bases between. Germline V gene lookup returns CDR1 ENHRY and CDR2 SYGVKD. The DNA of the CDR3 is TGTGCCGTACGAGATCGGCTAGCGCTCGACGAGCAGTACTTC. Protein sequence: CAVRDRLALDEQYF.

The sample holds many counts of this clonotype. The chain carries TRBV6-2 or TRBV6-3 and TRBJ1-2; 11 nucleotides match TRBD1. J gave up 0 bases and V 10 bases, and 7 bases lay outside the gene matches. The germline CDR1 and CDR2 sequences are MNHEY and SVGEGT. The CDR3 is 15 amino acids. CDR3 loop: CATRTGGLSNYGYTF. CDR3 sequence (DNA): TGTGCCACCAGGACAGGGGGCCTCTCTAACTATGGCTACACCTTC.

This clonotype occurred many times. This rearrangement joins TRBV11-2 to TRBJ2-1, with 10 bases that match TRBD2. This CDR3 region has 18 residues. Trimming at V came to 5 bases and at J to 5 bases, leaving 15 bases not matched to a gene. The germline V gene encodes CDR1 SGHAT and CDR2 FQNNGV. CDR3 sequence reads: CASSPPGFGLAANNEQFF. The CDR3, as DNA: TGTGCCAGCAGCCCCCCGGGTTTCGGACTAGCGGCGAACAATGAGCAGTTCTTC.

This clonotype was observed at least ten times. The V and J genes are TRBV7-3 and TRBJ2-2; D might be TRBD1 (5 bases). Trimming took 5 bases from V and 5 from J, leaving 9 bases between them. The CDR3 is made up of 13 amino acids. Germline V gives CDR1 SGHTA, CDR2 FQGTGA. The CDR3 is CASSSRATGELFF. The CDR3 DNA follows: TGTGCCAGCAGCAGCAGGGCGACCGGGGAGCTGTTTTTT.

This clonotype was seen many times. The CDR3 loop reads CASSVGLNYGYTF. CDR3 DNA sequence: TGTGCCAGCAGTGTAGGTCTAAACTATGGCTACACCTTC. V and J are TRBV2 and TRBJ1-2; no definite D call. V was pared by 4 bases and J by 2 bases, with 8 bases between. CDR3 length equals 13 residues. In germline, CDR1 is SNHLY, CDR2 FYNNEI.

The chain links TRBV3-1 to TRBJ1-2; no definite D call. The V end was cut by 5 bases, the J end by 5 bases, with 9 bases between. CDR3 length: 12 residues. Germline-derived CDR1 and CDR2 are LGHDT and YNNKEL (reference sequence). The CDR3 region is CASSARQYGYTF. CDR3 sequence (DNA): TGTGCCAGCAGCGCCCGTCAGTATGGCTACACCTTC.

This clonotype was seen many times. Its ends do not fully match the called genes, so a read error is possible. V is TRBV4-1 and J is TRBJ2-7; D gene uncertain. Germline CDR1 and CDR2: MGHRA and YSYEKL. The CDR3 has 14 residues. The CDR3 bases are TGTGCCAGCAGCCAAGCGACCGGCTGGGACGAGCAGTACTTC. Translation gives CASSQATGWDEQYF.

As for this clonotype: The likely explanation is a read error, given a far larger clone one base away. The rearrangement uses TRBV6-4 and TRBJ2-3, with D perhaps TRBD1 (5 bases). The V gene's germline CDR1 is MRHNA and CDR2 SNTAGT. This CDR3 region has 13 residues. The CDR3, as DNA: TGTGCCATCAGTGAGCAGGGTTCAGATACGCAGTATTTT. It translates to CAISEQGSDTQYF.

This clonotype was counted ten times or more. The chain has TRBV4-1 and TRBJ2-7; tentatively, D is TRBD2 (5 bases). Looked up from germline, CDR1 is MGHRA and CDR2 is YSYEKL. The CDR3 runs 14 residues. Trimming pared 6 bases from V and 2 bases from J, leaving 14 bases between. DNA of the CDR3: TGCGCCAGCAGTACCAGATCCGGGACCTACGAGCAGTACTTC. This gives the protein CASSTRSGTYEQYF.

In its sample, this clonotype was seen a few times. The chain employs TRBV6-2 or TRBV6-3 and TRBJ2-7; 10 nucleotides match TRBD1. Trimming removed 2 bases from V and 3 bases from J; junction bases left unmatched: 7. This CDR3 has 16 residues. Germline V gene sequence: CDR1 MNHEY, CDR2 SVGEGT. Here the CDR3 reads CASSYSPGQGFYEQYF. The CDR3 DNA follows: TGTGCCAGCAGTTACAGTCCGGGACAGGGGTTCTACGAGCAGTACTTC.

The rearrangement links TRBV2 to TRBJ2-4; D is ambiguous. Deletions cut 4 bases from V and 0 bases from J, with 13 bases between. Germline V gene lookup returns CDR1 SNHLY and CDR2 FYNNEI. This CDR3 comprises 16 residues. Here the CDR3 DNA reads TGTGCCAGCAGTGGCTACATCGGAGTAGCCAAAAACATTCAGTACTTC. Translating gives CASSGYIGVAKNIQYF.